The present T cell receptor beta chain was sequenced within a study of blood T cell repertoires in COVID-19. CDR1 is SGHVS, CDR2 FNYEAQ, per germline. V was shortened by 2 bases and J by 7 bases, with 8 bases between the two germline ends. The CDR3 extends over 12 amino acids. Sequenced by immunoSEQ multiplex PCR; TCRdb stores in-frame clones only, minus some. The table records 250,000 to 300,000 clones, approximately 83% of them present only once. This clonotype was obtained from a woman aged 45-65 years who had recovered from COVID-19. The sample consisted of PBMCs or T cells enriched from blood (not recorded which). The gene calls are TRBV7-6 and TRBJ1-2; D possibly corresponds to TRBD1 (6 bases). The CDR3 coding sequence is TGTGCCAGCAGCTTACAGGGGTCTGGCTACACCTTC. This codes for CASSLQGSGYTF.